A selection of T cell receptor beta chains follows, all from one sample in a study of Ad26.COV2.S vaccination and SARS-CoV-2 variants. This table comes from immunoSEQ multiplex PCR, and its TCRdb copy is limited to in-frame clones, with some not included. The sample lists about 410,000 clones; more than 85% were seen once. The source material was peripheral blood, sampled in a trial of Ad26.COV2.S vaccine versus placebo. The receptors stem from a person between 18 and 65 years old who received the Ad26.COV2.S COVID-19 vaccine or a placebo. Each CDR3 is given with its conserved first and last residue. D genes are given only for firm matches. Clone sizes are given selectively: once, few, many, or a class where the clone is expanded.

v_call,clone_size,d_call,j_call,cdr3_nt,cdr3_aa
TRBV7-2,few,TRBD1,TRBJ2-1,TGTGCCAGCAGCTTAGGGGGACAGGGGGCAAGGGGTGAGCAGTTCTTC,CASSLGGQGARGEQFF
TRBV18,.,TRBD1,TRBJ2-5,TGTGCCAGCTCACCGAGGACAGGGTTAGAGACCCAGTACTTC,CASSPRTGLETQYF
TRBV6-5,.,.,TRBJ1-4,TGTGCCAGCAGTACGGCGGACAGAACTAATGAAAAACTGTTTTTT,CASSTADRTNEKLFF
TRBV29-1,.,.,TRBJ2-1,TGCAGCGTTGAAGAAACATCCATAGTGCAGTTCTTC,CSVEETSIVQFF
TRBV29-1,medium-sized,.,TRBJ1-3,TGCAGCGTTGAAGCAGGACAGACTGGAAACACCATATATTTT,CSVEAGQTGNTIYF
TRBV30,.,.,TRBJ2-5,TGTGCCTGGAGTGCACAAACGGGCCCCACAGACGGGGAGACCCAGTACTTC,CAWSAQTGPTDGETQYF
TRBV5-1,.,.,TRBJ1-2,TGCGCCAGCAGCGGCCCCGGGACGGGCTACTATGGCTACACCTTC,CASSGPGTGYYGYTF
TRBV1,once,.,TRBJ2-7,TGCACCAGCAGCCAAGACAGCGATGGCTCCTACGAGCAGTACTTC,CTSSQDSDGSYEQYF
TRBV19,.,TRBD1,TRBJ2-1,TGTGCCAGTAGTGGCTGGACAGGCGGCCCGGATGAGCAGTTCTTC,CASSGWTGGPDEQFF
TRBV30,once,TRBD1,TRBJ1-1,TGTGCCTGGAGTCTTAGCTTGACAGGGCGAACTGAAGCTTTCTTT,CAWSLSLTGRTEAFF
TRBV5-1,.,.,TRBJ2-4,TGCGCCAGCAGCTTGTCGGGCGTTAACATTCAGTACTTC,CASSLSGVNIQYF
TRBV6-4,.,.,TRBJ2-7,TGTGCCAGCAGTGAGTCCCTAGGGGATGGCGAGCAGTACTTC,CASSESLGDGEQYF
TRBV7-2,.,TRBD1,TRBJ2-7,TGTGCCAGCAGCTTAGTCGTTGGACAGGGATCCTACGAGCAGTACTTC,CASSLVVGQGSYEQYF
TRBV4-1,few,TRBD2,TRBJ2-5,TGCGCCAGCAGCCAAGAGTCGCTAGCGGGCCTGAGGGAAGAGACCCAGTACTTC,CASSQESLAGLREETQYF
TRBV2,.,TRBD1,TRBJ2-7,TGTGCCAGCACCGGACAGGGGGCGAGGGAGCAGTACTTC,CASTGQGAREQYF
TRBV5-1,once,.,TRBJ1-2,TGCGCCAGCAGCTTGGGGCAACAGGGTTATGGCTACACCTTC,CASSLGQQGYGYTF
TRBV10-3,.,.,TRBJ2-7,TGTGCCATCAGAGAGTCGAGCGCGAACTACGAGCAGTACTTC,CAIRESSANYEQYF
TRBV6-5,.,.,TRBJ1-1,TGTGCCAGCAGACAGGGCACTGAAGCTTTCTTT,CASRQGTEAFF
TRBV6-5,.,.,TRBJ1-4,TGTGCCAGCAGTTACTCGAGCGGAAATAATGAAAAACTGTTTTTT,CASSYSSGNNEKLFF
TRBV6-6,.,TRBD1,TRBJ1-5,TGTGCCAGCAGTTACTTTACAGGGGCCCAGGGTCAGCCCCAGCATTTT,CASSYFTGAQGQPQHF
TRBV5-1,.,.,TRBJ1-6,TGCGCCAGCAGCTACAGTTCCTCCTATAATTCACCCCTCCACTTT,CASSYSSSYNSPLHF
TRBV2,.,.,TRBJ1-1,TGTGCCAGCAGAGAGACAGGAGATAACACTGAAGCTTTCTTT,CASRETGDNTEAFF
TRBV19,once,TRBD1,TRBJ2-7,TGTGCCAGTAGTATAACGACAGGGGGCGGGTACGAGCAGTACTTC,CASSITTGGGYEQYF
TRBV23-1,.,.,TRBJ1-2,TGCGCCAGCAGTCAATCGGCCTGGGGACGACATCTTAACTATGGCTACACCTTC,CASSQSAWGRHLNYGYTF
TRBV2,medium-sized,TRBD1,TRBJ1-6,TGTGCCAGCGGAGAGACAGGGGTCCCTTTCTCCTATAATTCACCCCTCCACTTT,CASGETGVPFSYNSPLHF
TRBV4-2,.,.,TRBJ2-3,TGTGCCAGCAGCGGTAACTATGGCACAGATACGCAGTATTTT,CASSGNYGTDTQYF
TRBV21-1,.,.,TRBJ2-2,TGTGCCAGCAGCAAAGGGGTGTCCGGGGAGCTGTTTTTT,CASSKGVSGELFF
TRBV10-3,once,.,TRBJ2-3,TGTGCCATCAGTGACAGCACAGATACGCAGTATTTT,CAISDSTDTQYF
TRBV3-1/TRBV3-2,.,.,TRBJ1-2,TGTGCCAGCAGCCCGGGTTTTGAGGAAGCTAACTATGGCTACACCTTC,CASSPGFEEANYGYTF
TRBV19,.,TRBD1,TRBJ1-6,TGTGCCAGTAGTAGAACAGGGGGCGCGGATTCACCCCTCCACTTT,CASSRTGGADSPLHF
TRBV10-1,.,.,TRBJ1-6,TGCGCCAGCAGTGAGATGCGGGGCTTAAATTCACCCCTCCACTTT,CASSEMRGLNSPLHF
TRBV20-1,once,.,TRBJ1-1,TGCAGTGCTAGTGGTCTAGGCCTAATGAACACTGAAGCTTTCTTT,CSASGLGLMNTEAFF
TRBV7-8,once,.,TRBJ1-3,TGTGCCAGCAGCTTCCGCAGGGATCTAATCCGGTCTGGAAACACCATATATTTT,CASSFRRDLIRSGNTIYF
TRBV3-1/TRBV3-2,.,.,TRBJ1-6,TGTGCCAGCAGCCAAGGGGGGGCTCATTCACCCCTCCACTTT,CASSQGGAHSPLHF
TRBV30,.,.,TRBJ1-2,TGTGCCTGGAGTCCATACCCACACTATGGCTACACCTTC,CAWSPYPHYGYTF
TRBV7-2,.,TRBD2,TRBJ2-7,TGTGCCAGCAGCTTAGTCCCGCTAGCGGGAACCTACGAGCAGTACTTC,CASSLVPLAGTYEQYF
TRBV5-5,.,.,TRBJ2-3,TGTGCCAGCAGTGAAGGGCACACAGATACGCAGTATTTT,CASSEGHTDTQYF
TRBV10-3,.,.,TRBJ1-4,TGTGCCATCAGTCCTGACAGGTCAGAGAGTGAAAAACTGTTTTTT,CAISPDRSESEKLFF
TRBV3-1/TRBV3-2,once,TRBD1,TRBJ1-2,TGTGCCAGCAGCCAAGTAGGGACAGGATCTAACTATGGCTACACCTTC,CASSQVGTGSNYGYTF
TRBV5-5,.,.,TRBJ2-7,TGTGCCAGCAGCTTGGACCCCAGATACGAGCAGTACTTC,CASSLDPRYEQYF
TRBV29-1,.,.,TRBJ2-3,TGCAGCGTCGGAAGGGACGGCACCACAGATACGCAGTATTTT,CSVGRDGTTDTQYF
TRBV9,.,TRBD1,TRBJ1-2,TGTGCCAGCAGCCCCTGGACAGGGAACTATGGCTACACCTTC,CASSPWTGNYGYTF
TRBV6-2/TRBV6-3,.,.,TRBJ1-3,TGTGCCAGCAGTTACTGGGAACGGAATTGGTACTCTGGAAACACCATATATTTT,CASSYWERNWYSGNTIYF
TRBV2,.,.,TRBJ2-2,TGTGCCAGCACCCATGACCGACAGGCCGCGAACACCGGGGAGCTGTTTTTT,CASTHDRQAANTGELFF
TRBV5-1,few,.,TRBJ1-2,TGCGCCAGCAGCTTGGCCTTAGGCGACCCAGACTATGGCTACACCTTC,CASSLALGDPDYGYTF
TRBV13,.,TRBD1,TRBJ2-1,TGTGCCAGCAGCCCCGGGACAGGAGTCCATGAGCAGTTCTTC,CASSPGTGVHEQFF
TRBV11-3,.,.,TRBJ2-1,TGTGCCAGCAGCTGGAATTGGGGAAACAATGAGCAGTTCTTC,CASSWNWGNNEQFF
TRBV6-6,.,.,TRBJ1-2,TGTGCCAGCAGTTACGACGAGTTGGGCGGCTACACCTTC,CASSYDELGGYTF
TRBV20-1,.,.,TRBJ2-3,TGCAGTGCTAGTAAAGCCCGCGGCACAGATACGCAGTATTTT,CSASKARGTDTQYF
TRBV24-1,.,.,TRBJ2-1,TGTGCCACCAGTGGTAACAGCTACAATGAGCAGTTCTTC,CATSGNSYNEQFF
TRBV7-2,.,.,TRBJ2-5,TGTGCCAGCAGCTTAGTGCTGCGGGAGACCCAGTACTTC,CASSLVLRETQYF
TRBV10-2,.,.,TRBJ1-1,TGCGCCAGCAACTCAGGGGTAGGGAACACTGAAGCTTTCTTT,CASNSGVGNTEAFF
TRBV29-1,few,.,TRBJ1-2,TGCAGCGTTGTGTTTGGCCCAACGTCGGGGGGCTACACCTTC,CSVVFGPTSGGYTF
TRBV7-2,.,TRBD2,TRBJ2-5,TGTGCCAGCAGCTTAGCCCGGGAGGGCTGGACCCAGTACTTC,CASSLAREGWTQYF
TRBV5-1,.,TRBD2,TRBJ2-3,TGCGCCAGCAGCGGCGGGGGGACGACAGATACGCAGTATTTT,CASSGGGTTDTQYF
TRBV2,.,.,TRBJ1-2,TGTGCCAGCATCCGGGTCTCCTATGGCTACACCTTC,CASIRVSYGYTF
TRBV30,.,TRBD2,TRBJ2-1,TGTGCCTGGAGTATCACTAGCGGGGGCAATGAGCAGTTCTTC,CAWSITSGGNEQFF
TRBV19,.,TRBD2,TRBJ2-2,TGTGCCAGTAGTGCCCTCCGAAGCAGCGGGGGGGCCACCGGGGAGCTGTTTTTT,CASSALRSSGGATGELFF
TRBV6-6,.,TRBD2,TRBJ2-3,TGTGCCAGCAGCACTAGCGGGACTAGCACAGATACGCAGTATTTT,CASSTSGTSTDTQYF
TRBV3-1/TRBV3-2,few,.,TRBJ1-2,TGTGCCAGCAGCCAAGAGGGTTATGGCTACACCTTC,CASSQEGYGYTF